Listed below are T cell receptor beta chains from one sample, sequenced in a study of CD8 T cells in ankylosing spondylitis. TCRdb analysed the 5' RACE reads with MiXCR anew, one entry per CDR3 protein. The sample yields hundreds of thousands of distinct CDR3 sequences, 15% to 20% seen once. The sequenced sample was blood, either unsorted or a sorted T cell fraction (not recorded which). Source of these receptors: a male donor with ankylosing spondylitis. CDR3s include the opening cysteine and the closing phenylalanine or tryptophan. The order of the fields is V gene, J gene, CDR3 protein.

V: TRBV6-2/TRBV6-3; J: TRBJ2-1; CDR3: CASSSIAGGPSEQFF
V: TRBV4-2; J: TRBJ1-1; CDR3: CASSFRQGVGTEAFF
V: TRBV18; J: TRBJ2-1; CDR3: CASSRTGTSAKNEQFF
V: TRBV12-3/TRBV12-4; J: TRBJ1-4; CDR3: CASSLEAGGPLTTNEKLFF
V: TRBV7-9; J: TRBJ2-5; CDR3: CASSSRQQETQYF
V: TRBV20-1; J: TRBJ2-2; CDR3: CSARANYTGELFF
V: TRBV18; J: TRBJ1-1; CDR3: CASSTSDPGLNTEAFF
V: TRBV29-1; J: TRBJ2-7; CDR3: CSVETAGGSYEQYF
V: TRBV11-2; J: TRBJ2-7; CDR3: CASSTLGTSSYEQYF
V: TRBV24-1; J: TRBJ1-5; CDR3: CATSGGGGQPQHF
V: TRBV27; J: TRBJ2-5; CDR3: CASSFRASQETQYF
V: TRBV20-1; J: TRBJ1-2; CDR3: CSAAKSGGPGYTF
V: TRBV19; J: TRBJ2-3; CDR3: CASSTVRDRGRNTQYF
V: TRBV6-5; J: TRBJ1-4; CDR3: CASSYPGIRKEKLFF
V: TRBV3-1; J: TRBJ2-7; CDR3: CASSQGTLNTYEQYF
V: TRBV2; J: TRBJ1-1; CDR3: CASSGPTGNTEAFF
V: TRBV12-5; J: TRBJ2-3; CDR3: CASGQRGARTDTQYF
V: TRBV20-1; J: TRBJ2-5; CDR3: CSAKETSGTRGTQYF
V: TRBV12-3/TRBV12-4; J: TRBJ1-2; CDR3: CASSPDTYGYTF
V: TRBV20-1; J: TRBJ2-5; CDR3: CSARGSRAQETQYF
V: TRBV7-2; J: TRBJ2-1; CDR3: CASSFGLGYNDEQFF
V: TRBV5-1; J: TRBJ2-3; CDR3: CASSLAVRSARADTQYF
V: TRBV28; J: TRBJ2-3; CDR3: CASSLYRDRVTDTQYF
V: TRBV20-1; J: TRBJ2-4; CDR3: CSARAGSNIQYF